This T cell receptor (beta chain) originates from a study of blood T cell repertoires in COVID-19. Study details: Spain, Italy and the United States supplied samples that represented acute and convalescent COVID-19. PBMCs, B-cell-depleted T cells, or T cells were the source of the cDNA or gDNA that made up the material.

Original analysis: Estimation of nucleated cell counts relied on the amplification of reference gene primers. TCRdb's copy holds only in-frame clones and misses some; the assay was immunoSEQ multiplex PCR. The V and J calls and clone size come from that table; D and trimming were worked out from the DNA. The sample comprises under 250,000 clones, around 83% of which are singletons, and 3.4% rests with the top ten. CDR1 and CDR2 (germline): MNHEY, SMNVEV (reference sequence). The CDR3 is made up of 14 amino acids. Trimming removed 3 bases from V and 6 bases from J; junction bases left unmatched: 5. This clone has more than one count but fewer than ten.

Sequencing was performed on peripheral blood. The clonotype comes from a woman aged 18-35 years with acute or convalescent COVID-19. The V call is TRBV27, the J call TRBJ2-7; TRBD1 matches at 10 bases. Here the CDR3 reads CASSFGTGVVEQYF. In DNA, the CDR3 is TGTGCCAGCAGTTTTGGGACAGGGGTGGTCGAGCAGTACTTC.